These T cell receptor beta chains were read from a single sample in a study of T cell responses to AZD1222 COVID-19 vaccine. Clones were sequenced by immunoSEQ multiplex PCR, and TCRdb holds only the in-frame ones, with some missing. The data contain 140,000 to 150,000 clones, approximately 85% of them singletons. Here the sequenced sample was peripheral blood, taken on day 0 of AZD1222 vaccination. Source of these receptors: an adult in good health. Each CDR3 is given with its conserved first and last residue. D genes are given only for firm matches. The size field is filled for only some rows; it gives once, few, many or a size class.

abundance	d_gene	v_gene	j_gene	CDR3nt	CDR3aa
-	-	TRBV6-5	TRBJ1-1	TGTGCCAGCAGCTCTTCCACAGGGAACACTGAAGCTTTCTTT	CASSSSTGNTEAFF
few	-	TRBV10-3	TRBJ2-1	TGTGCCATCAGTGAGTCGATACCGCCCGGAGTAGGTGAGCAGTTCTTC	CAISESIPPGVGEQFF
-	-	TRBV19	TRBJ1-3	TGTGCCAGTAACCACAAAAGCTCTGGAAACACCATATATTTT	CASNHKSSGNTIYF
-	-	TRBV5-8	TRBJ2-3	TGTGCCAGCAGCTTCAGGGCGTCGAGCACAGATACGCAGTATTTT	CASSFRASSTDTQYF
-	-	TRBV3-1/TRBV3-2	TRBJ1-2	TGTGCCAGCAGTTCTAGACTGGCAGCTAACTATGGCTACACCTTC	CASSSRLAANYGYTF
once	-	TRBV11-2	TRBJ2-1	TGTGCCAGCATCTTAGCACCGAGCTCCTACAATGAGCAGTTCTTC	CASILAPSSYNEQFF
-	TRBD1	TRBV19	TRBJ1-4	TGTGCCAGTAGTATAGCACAGGGGGCGCGAGAAAAACTGTTTTTT	CASSIAQGAREKLFF
-	-	TRBV18	TRBJ1-1	TGTGCCAGCTCAGGGGTGATGAACACTGAAGCTTTCTTT	CASSGVMNTEAFF
-	-	TRBV27	TRBJ2-5	TGTGCCAGCAGTTCATACCCCGAAGAGACCCAGTACTTC	CASSSYPEETQYF
-	TRBD1	TRBV19	TRBJ1-5	TGTGCCACAGTACGAACAGGGGGAGGCAATCAGCCCCAGCATTTT	CATVRTGGGNQPQHF
-	-	TRBV9	TRBJ1-5	TGTGCCAGCAGCGTAGGTTCGAATGGCAATCAGCCCCAGCATTTT	CASSVGSNGNQPQHF
-	-	TRBV5-6	TRBJ2-7	TGTGCCAGCAGCTTGTTTCTTGTCCCTAGACGGTCTGAGCAGTACTTC	CASSLFLVPRRSEQYF
-	-	TRBV15	TRBJ2-3	TGTGCCACCAGCAGAGTTGGCGGTAGCACAGATACGCAGTATTTT	CATSRVGGSTDTQYF
-	-	TRBV11-2	TRBJ2-7	TGTGCCAGCAGCTTAGAGGGCTTTATGACAGCCTCCAGGGTGGGCGAGCAGTACTTC	CASSLEGFMTASRVGEQYF
-	-	TRBV24-1	TRBJ2-5	TGTGCCACCAGTGATTTCTTGGCAGGTCCGTACCAAGAGACCCAGTACTTC	CATSDFLAGPYQETQYF
-	TRBD1	TRBV29-1	TRBJ1-1	TGCAGCGTGGTTACAGGGGGCGCGGACACTGAAGCTTTCTTT	CSVVTGGADTEAFF
-	-	TRBV5-1	TRBJ1-6	TGCGCCAGCAGCTTGGGCCCTTTGATCGATAATTCACCCCTCCACTTT	CASSLGPLIDNSPLHF
-	-	TRBV6-1	TRBJ1-2	TGTGCCAGCAGTGAAGGGTCCACAGTCTATGGCTACACCTTC	CASSEGSTVYGYTF
-	-	TRBV7-2	TRBJ2-7	TGTGCCAGCAGCCCTTTAACCAGGGGCGAGCAGTACTTC	CASSPLTRGEQYF
-	TRBD1	TRBV20-1	TRBJ1-6	TGCAGTGCTAGTCGCGGACAGGGATTCTATAATTCACCCCTCCACTTT	CSASRGQGFYNSPLHF
once	TRBD2	TRBV6-5	TRBJ2-1	TGTGCCAGCAGGCCTCTAGCGGGCAAGCAGTTCTTC	CASRPLAGKQFF
-	-	TRBV28	TRBJ2-3	TGTGCCAGCAGTTTAAATGTAGGCAGGGGAACAGATACGCAGTATTTT	CASSLNVGRGTDTQYF
-	-	TRBV4-1	TRBJ2-1	TGCGCCAGCAGCCAAGAAACGGCGTTCTCCTACAATGAGCAGTTCTTC	CASSQETAFSYNEQFF
-	-	TRBV2	TRBJ2-5	TGTGCCAGCAGTCGCGGGGCCCCGTCGGCCGGGACCCAGTACTTC	CASSRGAPSAGTQYF
-	-	TRBV15	TRBJ1-3	TGTGCCACCAGCAGAGATGCAGGGGCTGGAAACACCATATATTTT	CATSRDAGAGNTIYF
-	-	TRBV3-1/TRBV3-2	TRBJ1-6	TGTGCCAGCAGCCAAGATATTGTGTCACCCCTCCACTTT	CASSQDIVSPLHF
-	-	TRBV4-1	TRBJ1-3	TGCGCCAGCAGCCAAGATATTACCCGAAACACCATATATTTT	CASSQDITRNTIYF